The 24 T cell receptor beta chains given below trace back to one sample, sequenced in a study of blood T cell repertoires in COVID-19. TCRdb's copy holds only in-frame clones and misses some; the assay was immunoSEQ multiplex PCR. This sample yields just over 150,000 clones, of which 82% are seen a single time; 7% belongs to the top ten. Sequencing was carried out using peripheral blood. The receptor source for this set is a woman in her thirties or forties with COVID-19, enrolled during active disease.

The rearrangement joins TRBV4-1 to TRBJ1-1; D ambiguous. CDR3 length: 13 amino acids. V lost 3 bases and J 3 bases, leaving 8 bases between the germline ends. The germline CDR1 and CDR2 sequences are MGHRA and YSYEKL. The CDR3 sequence is CASSQLTDTEAFF. CDR3 in DNA: TGCGCCAGCAGCCAGCTGACTGACACTGAAGCTTTCTTT.

The V call is TRBV10-1, the J call TRBJ1-4, with D maybe TRBD1 (5 bases). Germline CDR1 WNHNN, CDR2 SYGVQD (reference sequence). The CDR3 runs 14 residues. Trimming shortened V by 3 bases and J by 7 bases, and 12 bases separated the two germline ends. The CDR3 coding sequence is TGCGCCAGCAGTGACCAACAGGTCGGTGAAAAACTGTTTTTT. Its translation: CASSDQQVGEKLFF.

The gene calls are TRBV7-9 and TRBJ1-2; the D gene is possibly TRBD1 (5 bases). CDR3 length: 16 residues. V lost 0 bases and J lost 4, with 15 bases in between. Per germline, CDR1 SEHNR and CDR2 FQNEAQ (reference sequence). This CDR3 reads CASSLASVEGLYGYTF. CDR3 nucleotide sequence: TGTGCCAGCAGCTTAGCGAGTGTGGAGGGGCTCTATGGCTACACCTTC.

The chain carries TRBV19 and TRBJ2-2, with D possibly matching TRBD1 (6 bases). Germline V CDR1 and CDR2: LNHDA, SQIVND (reference sequence). This CDR3 contains 16 residues. The ends were cut back, 0 bases at V and 5 bases at J, with 13 bases in the middle. The CDR3 DNA reads TGTGCCAGTAGTATAGACAGGGACAAGCGGACCGGGGAGCTGTTTTTT. Residues: CASSIDRDKRTGELFF.

This clone was seen at least ten times. The chain joins TRBV5-5 to TRBJ2-3; 9 bases are shared with TRBD2. The CDR3 length is 16 residues. After removal of 6 bases from V and 4 bases from J, the junction contained 12 bases not matched to a gene. Germline V lookup: CDR1 SGHKS, CDR2 YYEKEE (reference sequence). The CDR3 DNA reads as TGTGCCAGCACCCCGCGGGGGGGCCTAGGGGCAGATACGCAGTATTTT. This codes for CASTPRGGLGADTQYF. Using reference TRBV5-5 and TRBJ2-3 for the parts outside the CDR3, the full variable domain is DAGVTQSPTHLIKTRGQQVTLRCSPISGHKSVSWYQQVLGQGPQFIFQYYEKEERGRGNFPDRFSARQFPNYSSELNVNALLLGDSALYLCASTPRGGLGADTQYFGPGTRLTVL.

The chain is built from TRBV10-3 and TRBJ1-2; D gene uncertain. The CDR3 spans 13 residues. With 2 bases removed from V and 4 bases from J, the gap between germline ends came to 8 bases. Germline assignment: CDR1 ENHRY and CDR2 SYGVKD. CDR3 region: CAISEPRSYGYTF. In DNA, the CDR3 is TGTGCCATCAGTGAGCCCAGATCCTATGGCTACACCTTC.

The rearrangement links TRBV29-1 to TRBJ1-2, with 8 bases fitting TRBD1. The CDR3 runs 13 residues. V trimming: 3 bases; J trimming: 7 bases; junction bases outside the gene matches: 7. Germline V gives CDR1 SQVTM, CDR2 ANQGSEA. CDR3 DNA: TGCAGCGTTGATGATTCCAGGGGGCTTGGCTACACCTTC. Translation: CSVDDSRGLGYTF. Full variable domain (missing parts from reference TRBV29-1 and TRBJ1-2): SAVISQKPSRDICQRGTSLTIQCQVDSQVTMMFWYRQQPGQSLTLIATANQGSEATYESGFVIDKFPISRPNLTFSTLTVSNMSPEDSSIYLCSVDDSRGLGYTFGSGTRLTVV.

The V and J genes are TRBV5-4 and TRBJ2-2; D possibly corresponds to TRBD2 (6 bases). Germline lookup yields CDR1 SGHNT and CDR2 YYREEE (reference sequence). The CDR3 contains 15 residues. V lost 4 bases and J lost 6, with 16 bases in between. CDR3 DNA: TGTGCCAGCAGCCCTGAACTGGCGGGACCCGGGGAGCTGTTTTTT. Its protein is CASSPELAGPGELFF.

The chain carries TRBV25-1 and TRBJ2-1, with a possible D match to TRBD1 (6 bases). Trimming stripped 6 bases from V and 4 bases from J, with 16 bases between. This CDR3 comprises 15 residues. Germline V CDR1 and CDR2: MGHDK, SYGVNS. CDR3 protein: CASSRFTGRYNEQFF. The DNA for the CDR3 is TGTGCCAGCAGCCGTTTCACAGGGAGATACAATGAGCAGTTCTTC. The variable domain in full, with the rest retrieved from reference TRBV25-1 and TRBJ2-1, is EADIYQTPRYLVIGTGKKITLECSQTMGHDKMYWYQQDPGMELHLIHYSYGVNSTEKGDLSSESTVSRIRTEHFPLTLESARPSHTSQYLCASSRFTGRYNEQFFGPGTRLTVL.

The chain carries TRBV4-2 and TRBJ2-2, with 13 bases that match TRBD2. From germline, CDR1 is LGHNA and CDR2 YNFKEQ. The CDR3 consists of 18 residues. V shed 4 bases and J 2 bases; nucleotides not matched to a gene: 7. CDR3 amino acids: CASSPGLAGRINTGELFF. For the CDR3, the DNA is TGTGCCAGCAGCCCGGGACTAGCGGGAAGGATTAACACCGGGGAGCTGTTTTTT.

The rearrangement joins TRBV28 to TRBJ2-7, with 7 bases that match TRBD2. CDR3 length equals 14 residues. Germline values: CDR1 MDHEN, CDR2 SYDVKM. V dropped 7 bases and J dropped 4; count of bases not matched to a gene: 10. The CDR3 region has the DNA TGTGCCAGCACTTCGAGACTAGCTTTATACGAGCAGTACGTC. As protein: CASTSRLALYEQYV.

This rearrangement joins TRBV11-2 to TRBJ2-7; 7 bases are a match to TRBD1. Germline values: CDR1 SGHAT, CDR2 FQNNGV. V was clipped by 6 bases and J by 2 bases; unmatched bases: 7. The CDR3 spans 14 residues. CDR3 region: CASRSMDRPYEQYF. The CDR3 DNA sequence: TGTGCCAGCAGATCAATGGACAGGCCCTACGAGCAGTACTTC.

The genes are TRBV6-6 and TRBJ2-1, with 8 bases matching TRBD2. Germline V gene sequence: CDR1 MNHNY, CDR2 SVGAGI (reference sequence). The CDR3 is made up of 16 amino acids. The V segment lost 7 bases and the J segment 3 bases; nucleotides outside the gene matches: 11. CDR3 sequence reads: CASTAYAGGLYNEQFF. CDR3 nucleotides: TGTGCCAGCACCGCCTACGCGGGGGGCCTCTACAATGAGCAGTTCTTC.

The chain combines TRBV15 with TRBJ2-2, with D unresolved. Trimming left V 0 bases short and J 2 bases short, with 7 bases between. Germline V gives CDR1 LNHNV, CDR2 YYDKDF (reference sequence). The CDR3 has 15 residues. The CDR3 region has the DNA TGTGCCACCAGCAGAGATGAGGTCAACACCGGGGAGCTGTTTTTT. Encoded protein: CATSRDEVNTGELFF.

This clone was detected only once. This chain connects TRBV2 to TRBJ2-3; 10 positions agree with TRBD2. Germline V lookup: CDR1 SNHLY, CDR2 FYNNEI. Losses at the gene ends were 0 bases for V and 7 bases for J; bases not matched to a gene: 10. This CDR3 is built from 17 residues. The CDR3 protein is CASSEALVAGGGNTQYF. DNA of the CDR3: TGTGCCAGCAGTGAAGCGCTAGTAGCGGGAGGTGGGAATACGCAGTATTTT.

J is TRBJ1-5 and V is TRBV19, with TRBD1 as a possible D gene (5 bases). The V gene's germline CDR1 is LNHDA and CDR2 SQIVND (reference sequence). The CDR3 spans 18 residues. V lost 5 bases and J lost 1, with 21 bases in between. CDR3: CASSLTPSRRGSNQPQHF. The CDR3 DNA reads as TGTGCCAGTAGTCTGACCCCGTCAAGGAGGGGAAGCAATCAGCCCCAGCATTTT.

The chain combines TRBV30 with TRBJ2-2, with a possible D match to TRBD2 (6 bases). CDR1 is GTSNPN and CDR2 is SVGIG in the germline V gene (reference sequence). CDR3 length equals 11 residues. Deletions cut 8 bases from V and 6 bases from J, with 10 bases between. CDR3 nucleotides: TGTGCCCGCAGACTAGCCGGGGAGCTGTTTTTT. Its protein is CARRLAGELFF.

This clone has ten or more counts. The V and J genes are TRBV19 and TRBJ1-6; no definite D call. Trimming shortened V by 6 bases and J by 3 bases, and 12 bases separated the two germline ends. Germline loops: CDR1 LNHDA, CDR2 SQIVND (reference sequence). The CDR3 is 15 residues long. CDR3 in amino acids: CASRSDTFYNSPLHF. As DNA, the CDR3 is TGTGCCAGTAGGAGTGATACTTTCTATAATTCACCCCTCCACTTT.

The rearrangement links TRBV11-2 to TRBJ2-5, with D unclear. The germline V and J ends were trimmed by 1 base and 1 base, with 10 bases remaining between them. Germline V CDR1 and CDR2: SGHAT, FQNNGV. This CDR3 comprises 15 residues. CDR3 sequence: CASSLGATTQETQYF. In nucleotides, the CDR3 is TGTGCCAGCAGCTTAGGCGCGACAACCCAAGAGACCCAGTACTTC.

The chain is built from TRBV9 and TRBJ2-7; possible D gene TRBD2, 5 bases. Trimming stripped 2 bases from V and 0 bases from J, with 12 bases between. The V gene's germline CDR1 is SGDLS and CDR2 YYNGEE. CDR3 length equals 15 residues. CDR3 amino acids: CASSVGAKSSYEQYF. The CDR3 DNA sequence: TGTGCCAGCAGCGTGGGAGCTAAAAGCTCCTACGAGCAGTACTTC. Looking up the rest from reference TRBV9 and TRBJ2-7 gives the full variable domain: DSGVTQTPKHLITATGQRVTLRCSPRSGDLSVYWYQQSLDQGLQFLIQYYNGEERAKGNILERFSAQQFPDLHSELNLSSLELGDSALYFCASSVGAKSSYEQYFGPGTRLTVT.

The chain employs TRBV7-9 and TRBJ2-7; possibly TRBD2 for D (5 bases). Trimming cost V 5 bases and J 3 bases, with 11 bases left between them. The CDR3 contains 13 residues. The germline V gene encodes CDR1 SEHNR and CDR2 FQNEAQ (reference sequence). The CDR3 DNA is TGTGCCAGCAGCCCCAGCGGCAGCTACGAGCAGTACTTC. This encodes CASSPSGSYEQYF.

The V and J genes are TRBV7-2 and TRBJ1-2; TRBD1 aligns across 10 bases. Germline CDR1 is SGHTA and CDR2 is FQGNSA. This CDR3 spans 14 amino acids. With 5 bases clipped from V and 2 bases from J, the junction kept 2 bases outside the gene matches. The CDR3 sequence is CASSQDRGNYGYTF. The CDR3 DNA sequence: TGTGCCAGCAGCCAGGACAGGGGGAACTATGGCTACACCTTC.

The V gene is TRBV6-2 or TRBV6-3, the J gene TRBJ2-7; 10 bases match TRBD2. Germline values: CDR1 MNHEY, CDR2 SVGEGT. Trimming at V came to 0 bases and at J to 2 bases, leaving 10 bases not matched to a gene. The CDR3 spans 18 residues. The CDR3: CASSYSGLADTLTYEQYF. The CDR3 nucleotides are TGTGCCAGCAGTTACTCCGGACTAGCGGACACTCTAACCTACGAGCAGTACTTC.

The chain couples TRBV7-9 to TRBJ1-6, with D possibly TRBD1 on 5 matching bases. From germline, CDR1 is SEHNR and CDR2 FQNEAQ (reference sequence). V was pared by 3 bases and J by 5 bases, with 8 bases between. The CDR3 loop spans 14 amino acids. CDR3 sequence (DNA): TGTGCCAGCAGCTTCCAGGGTGATAATTCACCCCTCCACTTT. Its translation is CASSFQGDNSPLHF.